These 27 T cell receptor beta chains came from one sample sequenced in a study of CD8 T cells in Susac syndrome (dated by TCRdb to the late 2010s). Library preparation used the immunoSEQ multiplex PCR assay. RNA was extracted using the RNeasy kit, and roughly 0.45 to 1 microgram was reverse transcribed with random hexamers. TCRdb handled the public reads itself, with Q25 trimming in fastp and clone calling in MiXCR, and kept productive beta chains. Identical CDR3 proteins give one entry, which carries the most common genes and DNA. This sample holds more than 150,000 distinct CDR3 sequences; 95% to 97% were observed only once. The ten largest make up approximately 0.12% of the sample. The sample was CD4+ T cells from PBMCs. These receptors originate from a human donor with Susac syndrome.

The chain joins TRBV6-6 to TRBJ1-2, with 8 bases that match TRBD1. This CDR3 has 13 amino acids. CDR1 is MNHNY, CDR2 SVGAGI, per germline (reference sequence). After removal of 5 bases from V and 4 bases from J, the junction contained 3 bases not matched to a gene. The CDR3 nucleotides read TGTGCCAGCAGTCCGGGACAGGCCTATGGCTACACCTTC. This translates into CASSPGQAYGYTF.

The V and J genes are TRBV3-1 and TRBJ1-6; TRBD1 is a possible D gene (5 bases). V lost 3 bases and J lost 10, with 13 bases in between. From germline, CDR1 is LGHDT and CDR2 YNNKEL (reference sequence). The CDR3 consists of 14 residues. CDR3 nucleotide sequence: TGTGCCAGCAGCCACGGGACCTTAAGCTCACCCCTCCACTTT. This encodes CASSHGTLSSPLHF.

A single count supports this clonotype. The chain is built from TRBV3-1 and TRBJ1-5; TRBD1 agrees at 9 bases. The ends lost 5 bases at V and 7 bases at J; junction bases unmatched: 6. The length of the CDR3 is 14 residues. Germline-derived CDR1 and CDR2 are LGHDT and YNNKEL (reference sequence). CDR3 in amino acids: CASSAGTGHQPQHF. For the CDR3, the DNA is TGTGCCAGCAGCGCGGGGACAGGGCACCAGCCCCAGCATTTT.

The V gene is TRBV29-1, the J gene TRBJ1-5; 8 bases map to TRBD1. CDR3 length: 12 amino acids. Trimming removed 6 bases from V and 5 bases from J; junction bases left unmatched: 3. The germline CDR1 and CDR2 sequences are SQVTM and ANQGSEA. For the CDR3, the DNA is TGCAGCGTCCGGGGACAGGATCAGCCCCAGCATTTT. Translated: CSVRGQDQPQHF.

The CDR3 is CASSRHPYRTLKYNEQFF. CDR3 in DNA: TGTGCCAGCAGCCGCCACCCGTACAGGACCCTCAAATACAATGAGCAGTTCTTC. The rearrangement links TRBV7-2 to TRBJ2-1; TRBD1 might be the D (5 bases). Trimming removed 5 bases from V and 4 bases from J, with 24 bases in between. Germline V gene data show CDR1 as SGHTA and CDR2 as FQGNSA. The CDR3 covers 18 residues.

This clonotype has just one count. The chain employs TRBV15 and TRBJ2-7, with unresolved D. The CDR3 spans 15 residues. CDR1 is LNHNV, CDR2 YYDKDF, per germline (reference sequence). Trimming shortened V by 1 base and J by 6 bases, and 16 bases separated the two germline ends. As DNA, the CDR3 is TGTGCCACCAGCAGAGCTCAGGCCCTCGCCCCCGAGCAGTACTTC. Protein product: CATSRAQALAPEQYF.

This chain connects TRBV28 to TRBJ1-5, with 8 bases aligning to TRBD1. J gave up 4 bases and V 5 bases, and 10 bases lay outside the gene matches. Germline V lookup: CDR1 MDHEN, CDR2 SYDVKM. This CDR3 has 16 amino acids. CDR3 region: CASSTLGTGRNQPQHF. CDR3 DNA: TGTGCCAGCAGTACACTCGGGACAGGCAGAAATCAGCCCCAGCATTTT.

This clonotype was counted once. The chain links TRBV7-9 to TRBJ2-5; D is unresolved. This CDR3 has 14 residues. Germline V CDR1 and CDR2: SEHNR, FQNEAQ (reference sequence). V was trimmed by 4 bases and J by 2 bases, leaving 11 bases between them. The CDR3 nucleotides read TGTGCCAGCAGCTCTACGGATGGACAAGAGACCCAGTACTTC. This gives the protein CASSSTDGQETQYF. The full variable domain, with the rest looked up from reference TRBV7-9 and TRBJ2-5, is DTGVSQNPRHKITKRGQNVTFRCDPISEHNRLYWYRQTLGQGPEFLTYFQNEAQLEKSRLLSDRFSAERPKGSFSTLEIQRTEQGDSAMYLCASSSTDGQETQYFGPGTRLLVL.

The chain has TRBV9 and TRBJ1-1, with TRBD1 matching over 10 bases. This CDR3 region has 13 residues. Germline-derived CDR1 and CDR2 are SGDLS and YYNGEE. V lost 1 base to trimming and J lost 10 bases; unmatched junction nucleotides: 4. CDR3 residues: CASSVRQGARAFF. The CDR3 DNA reads as TGTGCCAGCAGCGTAAGACAGGGGGCACGAGCTTTCTTT.

This clonotype was picked up one time. The V gene is TRBV28, the J gene TRBJ1-5; no clear D. Looked up from germline, CDR1 is MDHEN and CDR2 is SYDVKM. The V end lost 2 bases, the J end lost 7 bases, and 18 bases lay between the germline ends. CDR3 length equals 16 residues. CDR3 amino acids: CASSLGYPPGYQPQHF. DNA of the CDR3: TGTGCCAGCAGTTTAGGCTATCCCCCCGGGTACCAGCCCCAGCATTTT.

The chain uses TRBV5-1 and TRBJ2-3; 11 bases align to TRBD2. Germline V gene sequence: CDR1 SGHRS, CDR2 YFSETQ. CDR3 size: 13 residues. The J segment lost 11 bases and the V segment lost 4 bases, leaving 6 bases of the junction unmatched. The chain's CDR3 is CASSGDTSGGQYF. The CDR3 coding sequence is TGCGCCAGCAGCGGGGATACTAGCGGGGGGCAGTATTTT. Using reference TRBV5-1 and TRBJ2-3 for the parts outside the CDR3, the full variable domain is KAGVTQTPRYLIKTRGQQVTLSCSPISGHRSVSWYQQTPGQGLQFLFEYFSETQRNKGNFPGRFSGRQFSNSRSEMNVSTLELGDSALYLCASSGDTSGGQYFGPGTRLTVL.

This chain uses TRBV5-1 with TRBJ1-3; D not certain. V shed 0 bases and J shed 0 bases, with 7 bases lying between them. The CDR3 has 15 amino acids. In germline, CDR1 is SGHRS, CDR2 YFSETQ. The CDR3 DNA follows: TGCGCCAGCAGCTTGGACACAGCCTCTGGAAACACCATATATTTT. It codes for CASSLDTASGNTIYF.

This clonotype is a singleton in its sample. The germline gene is not matched at one end of the junction; a read error may be the cause. V and J are TRBV2 and TRBJ2-2; D uncertain. Looked up from germline, CDR1 is SNHLY and CDR2 is FYNNEI. This CDR3 comprises 14 residues. In DNA form, the CDR3 reads TGTGCCAGCACGAGTCAAGGGAACGCCGGGGAGCTGTTTTTT. It is translated as CASTSQGNAGELFF.

This chain joins TRBV6-5 and TRBJ1-1; D might be TRBD1 (6 bases). Trimming pared 5 bases from V and 9 bases from J, leaving 10 bases between. The CDR3 has 11 amino acids. Germline values: CDR1 MNHEY, CDR2 SVGAGI. The CDR3 DNA reads as TGTGCCAGCAGTCAGCAGGGGAAAGCTTTCTTT. It codes for CASSQQGKAFF.

The chain joins TRBV3-1 to TRBJ1-1; 7 nucleotides align to TRBD1. The V gene's germline CDR1 is LGHDT and CDR2 YNNKEL (reference sequence). CDR3 length equals 16 residues. Trimming at V came to 4 bases and at J to 6 bases, leaving 14 bases not matched to a gene. The CDR3: CASSLTTGGGSAEAFF. In nucleotides, the CDR3 is TGTGCCAGCAGCCTAACAACGGGAGGGGGCAGCGCTGAAGCTTTCTTT.

DNA of the CDR3: TGCAGTGCTAGAGATGGGGCCGTGGGGGTCCAAGAGACCCAGTACTTC. Translated: CSARDGAVGVQETQYF. This sequence joins TRBV20-1 and TRBJ2-5; tentatively, D is TRBD1 or TRBD2 (5 bases each). Looked up from germline, CDR1 is DFQATT and CDR2 is SNEGSKA (reference sequence). The CDR3 spans 16 residues. The V end lost 0 bases, the J end lost 1 base, and 15 bases lay between the germline ends.

The rearrangement links TRBV20-1 to TRBJ2-3, with no clear D. This CDR3 spans 13 amino acids. V was shortened by 4 bases and J by 3 bases, with 11 bases between the two germline ends. CDR1 and CDR2 (germline): DFQATT, SNEGSKA (reference sequence). The CDR3 is CSATRLSTDTQYF. The DNA for the CDR3 is TGCAGTGCTACCCGGTTAAGTACAGATACGCAGTATTTT.

The genes are TRBV4-3 and TRBJ2-1; D is possibly TRBD1 or TRBD2 (6 bases each). Trimming took 0 bases from V and 3 from J, leaving 15 bases between them. The CDR3 has 17 residues. Germline CDR1 and CDR2: LGHNA and YSLEER. CDR3 DNA: TGCGCCAGCAGCCAAGATCTGATAGGGGGAGGCTACAATGAGCAGTTCTTC. Amino acid sequence: CASSQDLIGGGYNEQFF.

The J gene is TRBJ2-7, the V gene TRBV5-1; 7 bases are a match to TRBD1. V gave up 4 bases and J gave up 1 base; unmatched junction bases: 11. Looked up from germline, CDR1 is SGHRS and CDR2 is YFSETQ. The CDR3 loop spans 16 amino acids. The CDR3 nucleotides are TGCGCCAGCAGCCGGTTTGGACAGGCCGAATCCTACGAGCAGTACTTC. Translation: CASSRFGQAESYEQYF.

This sequence joins TRBV7-9 and TRBJ2-1, with 9 bases that match TRBD2. CDR1 is SEHNR and CDR2 is FQNEAQ in the germline V gene (reference sequence). V shed 4 bases and J 3 bases; nucleotides not matched to a gene: 7. The CDR3 is 16 residues long. The CDR3: CASSSLAGADYNEQFF. Written as DNA, the CDR3 is TGTGCCAGCAGCTCTTTAGCGGGAGCCGACTACAATGAGCAGTTCTTC.

The rearrangement uses TRBV28 and TRBJ2-7; unclear D gene. This CDR3 is built from 16 residues. Germline V gives CDR1 MDHEN, CDR2 SYDVKM. V was cut by 7 bases and J by 2 bases, with 21 bases left in between. Here the CDR3 DNA reads TGTGCCAGCAAGATGAGCCGGGCCCTGGGCCCCTACGAGCAGTACGTC. Amino acids: CASKMSRALGPYEQYV.

The V gene is TRBV12-3 or TRBV12-4, the J gene TRBJ2-5; the D gene is possibly TRBD2 (6 bases). There are 13 residues in the CDR3. V dropped 5 bases and J dropped 14 bases, with 21 bases sitting between them. CDR3 loop: CASSPEPRGLSYF. The CDR3 nucleotides are TGTGCCAGCAGTCCTGAGCCAAGGGGACTTTCCTACTTC.

This rearrangement joins TRBV25-1 to TRBJ2-2, with D possibly being TRBD1 (6 bases). Germline lookup yields CDR1 MGHDK and CDR2 SYGVNS. V was clipped by 3 bases and J by 6 bases, with 14 bases between them. The CDR3 is 15 amino acids. The CDR3 sequence is CASSDRNRASGELFF. The CDR3 coding sequence is TGTGCCAGCAGTGACAGAAACAGGGCGTCCGGGGAGCTGTTTTTT.

CDR3 sequence reads: CASSLEAGFLSGANVLTF. The CDR3 bases are TGTGCCAGCAGCTTAGAGGCAGGGTTCCTCTCTGGGGCCAACGTCCTGACTTTC. The chain carries TRBV11-2 and TRBJ2-6; tentatively, D is TRBD1 (5 bases). There are 18 residues in the CDR3. Germline values: CDR1 SGHAT, CDR2 FQNNGV. V shed 0 bases and J shed 0 bases, with 12 bases lying between them.

J is TRBJ1-1 and V is TRBV5-4, with D possibly being TRBD1 (6 bases). The length of the CDR3 is 13 residues. The germline CDR1 and CDR2 sequences are SGHNT and YYREEE (reference sequence). The V end lost 4 bases, the J end lost 1 base, and 8 bases lay between the germline ends. The CDR3 DNA is TGTGCCAGCAGCCGGACAGAGAACACTGAAGCTTTCTTT. Translation gives CASSRTENTEAFF.

The chain carries TRBV20-1 and TRBJ1-2, with D possibly being TRBD1 (5 bases). V was shortened by 6 bases and J by 6 bases, with 17 bases between the two germline ends. Germline V gene data show CDR1 as DFQATT and CDR2 as SNEGSKA (reference sequence). The CDR3 has 13 residues. In nucleotides, the CDR3 is TGCAGTGCCGTTCGAGGGGTGTTCGATGGCTACACCTTC. Its protein is CSAVRGVFDGYTF.

The chain recombines TRBV4-2 with TRBJ2-1; either TRBD1 or TRBD2 may fit D (5 bases each). In germline, CDR1 is LGHNA, CDR2 YNFKEQ. This CDR3 has 13 residues. Trimming cost V 0 bases and J 9 bases, with 9 bases left between them. The CDR3 protein is CASSQDGGAEQFF. CDR3 nucleotide sequence: TGTGCCAGCAGCCAAGATGGGGGAGCTGAGCAGTTCTTC.